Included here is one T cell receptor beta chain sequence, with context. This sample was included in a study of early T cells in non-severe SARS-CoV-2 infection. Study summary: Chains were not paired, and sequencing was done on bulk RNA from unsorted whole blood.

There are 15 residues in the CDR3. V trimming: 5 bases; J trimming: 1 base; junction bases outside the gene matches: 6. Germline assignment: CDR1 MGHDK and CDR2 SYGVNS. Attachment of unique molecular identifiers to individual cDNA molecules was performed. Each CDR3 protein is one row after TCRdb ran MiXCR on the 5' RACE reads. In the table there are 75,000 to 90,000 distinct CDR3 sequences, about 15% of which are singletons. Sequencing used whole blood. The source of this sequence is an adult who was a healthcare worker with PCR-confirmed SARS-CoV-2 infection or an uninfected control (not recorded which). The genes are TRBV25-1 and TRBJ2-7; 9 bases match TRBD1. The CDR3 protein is CASSSRQGESYEQYF. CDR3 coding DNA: TGTGCCAGCAGTTCTCGACAGGGGGAATCCTACGAGCAGTACTTC.